This TCR beta chain is drawn from a study of shared clonotypes between healthy human individuals. Study conclusions and caveats: Rarefaction showed that sequencing of sorted subsets was incomplete (despite large depth).

Per germline, CDR1 KGHSH and CDR2 LQKENI. V shed 5 bases and J shed 3 bases, with 4 bases lying between them. This CDR3 comprises 11 residues. Assay: immunoSEQ multiplex PCR; the TCRdb copy retains only in-frame clones and omits some. The sample gives about 1.5 million clones, roughly 98% of which show up once; roughly 0.45% is in the top ten. A remark on this clone: Its antigen is not identified. The same CDR3 arises from other DNA sequences in this sample as well.

The sample was naive CD4+ T cells sorted from blood. Indicated subset: CD45RA+ positively selected. V and J are TRBV18 and TRBJ2-5, with D unresolved. This clonotype originated in a man aged 30-40 years in good health. The CDR3 DNA reads TGTGCCAGCTCAGGGGAAGAGACCCAGTACTTC. Residues: CASSGEETQYF.